This TCR beta chain derives from a study of CD8 T cells in ankylosing spondylitis. MiXCR, run by TCRdb on the 5' RACE reads, gives a single entry per CDR3 protein. Found here are about 220,000 distinct CDR3 sequences, roughly a tenth of them singletons; the top ten hold under 25%. The receptor comes from a male donor with ankylosing spondylitis or in good health (not recorded which). Sequenced: blood, either unsorted or a sorted T cell fraction (not recorded which).

CDR3 residues: CSAGQAHRGGELFF. The CDR3 DNA follows: TGCAGTGCGGGACAGGCACACCGAGGGGGGGAGCTGTTTTTT. The J gene is TRBJ2-2, the V gene TRBV20-1; 8 bases map to TRBD1. This CDR3 is 14 amino acids long. The junction had 11 bases not matched to a gene; V was cut back by 6 bases and J by 8 bases. Germline values: CDR1 DFQATT, CDR2 SNEGSKA (reference sequence).